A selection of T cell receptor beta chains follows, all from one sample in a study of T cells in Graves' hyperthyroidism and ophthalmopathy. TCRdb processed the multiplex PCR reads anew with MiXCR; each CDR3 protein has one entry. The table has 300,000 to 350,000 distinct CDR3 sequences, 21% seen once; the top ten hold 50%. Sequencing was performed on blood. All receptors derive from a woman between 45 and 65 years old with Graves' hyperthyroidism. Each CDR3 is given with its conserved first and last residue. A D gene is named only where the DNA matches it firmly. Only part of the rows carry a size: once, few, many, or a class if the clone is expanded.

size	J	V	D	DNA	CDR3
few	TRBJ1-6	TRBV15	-	TGTGCCACCAGCCCCCAAAGGGTTTCACCCCTCCACTTT	CATSPQRVSPLHF
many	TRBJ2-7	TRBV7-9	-	TGTGCCAGCAGCCCAGGGATCGAGCAGTACTTC	CASSPGIEQYF
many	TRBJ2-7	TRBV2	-	TGTGCCAGCACTCCGGCCCCTTTTGGCGAGCAGTACTTC	CASTPAPFGEQYF
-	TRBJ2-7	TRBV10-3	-	TGTGCCATCAGTGAGGGGTCCTTCTCCTACGAGCAGTACTTC	CAISEGSFSYEQYF
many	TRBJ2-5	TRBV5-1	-	TGCGCCAGCAGCCCAGGGGGGCAGCAAGAGACCCAGTACTTC	CASSPGGQQETQYF
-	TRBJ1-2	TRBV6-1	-	TGTGCCAGCAGTCGCGGACAGCACTACTATGGCTACACCTTC	CASSRGQHYYGYTF
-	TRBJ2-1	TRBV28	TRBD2	TGTGCCAGCAGTGGACTAGCGGGAGACCTCAATGAGCAGTTCTTC	CASSGLAGDLNEQFF
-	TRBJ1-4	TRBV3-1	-	TGTGCCAGCAGCCAATCCCCGGGTTACCAGGGAATAAATGAAAAACTGTTTTTT	CASSQSPGYQGINEKLFF
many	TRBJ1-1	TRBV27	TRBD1	TGTGCCAGCAGTTCCCCCCGGGACAGGGGCGTCAGGGGCACTGAAGCTTTCTTT	CASSSPRDRGVRGTEAFF
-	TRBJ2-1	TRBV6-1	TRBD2	TGTGCCAGCAGTGAACCTAGCGGGTTCAATGAGCAGTTCTTC	CASSEPSGFNEQFF
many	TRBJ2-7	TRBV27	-	TGTGCCAGCAGATCCGGGACTTCGCTCTACGAGCAGTACTTC	CASRSGTSLYEQYF
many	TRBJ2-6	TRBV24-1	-	TGTGCCACCAGTGGCCACCCTCCCCCAGGGTCGGTATCCGGGGCCAACGTCCTGACTTTC	CATSGHPPPGSVSGANVLTF
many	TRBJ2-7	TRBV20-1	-	TGCAGTGCTAGAGAAACAGGAATAACCTACGAGCAGTACTTC	CSARETGITYEQYF
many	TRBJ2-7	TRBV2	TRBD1	TGTGCCAGCAGTGCTCCGGGACAGGGGAGAAACTACGAGCAGTACTTC	CASSAPGQGRNYEQYF
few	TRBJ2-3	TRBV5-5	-	TGTGCCAGCAGCAACCGACAGGGCACAGATACGCAGTATTTT	CASSNRQGTDTQYF
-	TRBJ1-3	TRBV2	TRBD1	TGTGCCAGCAGGCCGGGACAGGGGTCCTACACCATATATTTT	CASRPGQGSYTIYF
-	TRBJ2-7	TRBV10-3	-	TGTGCCATCAGTCCGGGCCGTAAAGAGGAGCCGCAGTACTTC	CAISPGRKEEPQYF
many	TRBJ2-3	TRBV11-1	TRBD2	TGTGCCAGCAGCCCGAGGACTAGCGGGGTCGGCACAGATACGCAGTATTTT	CASSPRTSGVGTDTQYF
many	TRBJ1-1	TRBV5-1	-	TGCGCCAGCAGCTTGGAAGGGATGAACACTGAAGCTTTCTTT	CASSLEGMNTEAFF
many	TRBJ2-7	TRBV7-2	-	TGTGCCAGCAGCTTAGGGGTAGCCTACGAGCAGTACTTC	CASSLGVAYEQYF
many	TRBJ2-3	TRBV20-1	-	TGCAGTGCTAGGGAGTCCACCGGGACGCTGAGCACAGATACGCAGTATTTT	CSARESTGTLSTDTQYF
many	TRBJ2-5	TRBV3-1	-	TGTGCCAGCAGCCAAGTCCGGACATCACAAGAGACCCAGTACTTC	CASSQVRTSQETQYF
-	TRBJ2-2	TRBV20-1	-	TGCAGTGCTAGAGTAGGCGGTGCCGGGGAGCTGTTTTTT	CSARVGGAGELFF
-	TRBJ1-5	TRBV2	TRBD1	TGTGCCAGCAGTGATCCCCGGGACAGGGAGGGAGGTCAGCCCCAGCATTTT	CASSDPRDREGGQPQHF
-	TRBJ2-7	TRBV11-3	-	TGTGCCAGCCATCTACCTCGAGGGGGGGCCTACGAGCAGTACTTC	CASHLPRGGAYEQYF
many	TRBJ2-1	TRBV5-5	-	TGTGCCAGCAGCTTTAGAGAGGGGACAAATGAGCAGTTCTTC	CASSFREGTNEQFF
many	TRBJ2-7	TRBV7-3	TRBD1	TGTGCCAGCAGCTCGACAGGGCGGTACGAGCAGTACTTC	CASSSTGRYEQYF
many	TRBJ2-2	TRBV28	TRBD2	TGTGCCAGCACCCCCAGAGCGGGGGGGTACACCGGGGAGCTGTTTTTT	CASTPRAGGYTGELFF
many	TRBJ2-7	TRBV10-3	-	TGTGCCATCAGTGACGTTGGCGACAGTTCCTACGAGCAGTACTTC	CAISDVGDSSYEQYF
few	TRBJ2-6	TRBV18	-	TGTGCCAGCTCACATCGGGACTTTAGTTCCGTCCTGACTTTC	CASSHRDFSSVLTF
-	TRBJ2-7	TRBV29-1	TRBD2	TGCAGCGTTGACATGGGGGGGGGAACCGAGCAGTACTTC	CSVDMGGGTEQYF
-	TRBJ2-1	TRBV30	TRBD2	TGTGCCTGGAGTGTGCGGACGTGGGGACTAGCGGGAGGAGCCTACAATGAGCAGTTCTTC	CAWSVRTWGLAGGAYNEQFF
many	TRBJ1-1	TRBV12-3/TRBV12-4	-	TGTGCCAGCAGACAGGGCGTGAACACTGAAGCTTTCTTT	CASRQGVNTEAFF
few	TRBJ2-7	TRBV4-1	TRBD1	TGCGCCAGCAGCCAAGAAGCGACAGGGAGCTCCTACGAGCAGTACTTC	CASSQEATGSSYEQYF
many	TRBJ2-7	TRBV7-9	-	TGTGCCAGCAGCTTAAGCACAAGGCCCTACGAGCAGTACTTC	CASSLSTRPYEQYF
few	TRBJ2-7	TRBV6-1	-	TGTGCCAGCAGCCCGTTCGCTCAAATCTCCTACGAGCAGTACTTC	CASSPFAQISYEQYF
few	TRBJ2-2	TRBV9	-	TGTGCCAGCAGCCCCCGACTAGGAACCGGGGAGCTGTTTTTT	CASSPRLGTGELFF
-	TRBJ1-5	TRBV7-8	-	TGTGCCATCAGCTTATATGGGGGAGAGCCCCAGCATTTT	CAISLYGGEPQHF
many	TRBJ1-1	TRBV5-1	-	TGCGCCAGCAGCAGCTGGGAAATGAACACTGAAGCTTTCTTT	CASSSWEMNTEAFF
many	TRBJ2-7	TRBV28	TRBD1	TGTGCCAGCAGTAGGGGACAGTCCTACGAGCAGTACTTC	CASSRGQSYEQYF
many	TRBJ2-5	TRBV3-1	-	TGTGCCAGCAGCTCCAGTACTAGCCCCCAGACCCAGTACTTC	CASSSSTSPQTQYF
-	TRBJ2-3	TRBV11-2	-	TGTGCCAGCAGCTTAGATTGGAGCGTTGGCACAGATACGCAGTATTTT	CASSLDWSVGTDTQYF
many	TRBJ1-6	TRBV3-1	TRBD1	TGTGCCAGCAGCTACGGACAGGGCGGTTCACCCCTCCACTTT	CASSYGQGGSPLHF
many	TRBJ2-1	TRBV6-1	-	TGTGCCAGCAGTGCGGGCGGCAATGAGCAGTTCTTC	CASSAGGNEQFF
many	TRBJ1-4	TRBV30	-	TGTGCCTGGAGTGGGTTAGTCGCCGAAAAACTGTTTTTT	CAWSGLVAEKLFF
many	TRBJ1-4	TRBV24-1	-	TGTGCCACCAGTGATTCCGGCCGTAATGAAAAACTGTTTTTT	CATSDSGRNEKLFF
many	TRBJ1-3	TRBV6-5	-	TGTGCCAGCAGTTACTCTCACCGTGGCTCTGGAAACACCATATATTTT	CASSYSHRGSGNTIYF
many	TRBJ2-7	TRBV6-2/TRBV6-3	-	TGTGCCAGCACCGACGTTCGGGTCTCTTCCTACGAGCAGTACTTC	CASTDVRVSSYEQYF
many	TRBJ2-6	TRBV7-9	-	TGTGCCAGCAGCTTCCCGACAGGCGAATCTGGGGCCAACGTCCTGACTTTC	CASSFPTGESGANVLTF
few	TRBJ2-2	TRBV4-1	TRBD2	TGCGCCAGCAGCCGGACTAGGGATCCCGGGGAGCTGTTTTTT	CASSRTRDPGELFF
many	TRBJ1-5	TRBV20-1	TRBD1	TGCAGTGCTAGACCCGACAGGGGAAGCAATCAGCCCCAGCATTTT	CSARPDRGSNQPQHF
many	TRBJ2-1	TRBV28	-	TGTGCCAGCAGGCCGACGGGACAACTATACAATGAGCAGTTCTTC	CASRPTGQLYNEQFF